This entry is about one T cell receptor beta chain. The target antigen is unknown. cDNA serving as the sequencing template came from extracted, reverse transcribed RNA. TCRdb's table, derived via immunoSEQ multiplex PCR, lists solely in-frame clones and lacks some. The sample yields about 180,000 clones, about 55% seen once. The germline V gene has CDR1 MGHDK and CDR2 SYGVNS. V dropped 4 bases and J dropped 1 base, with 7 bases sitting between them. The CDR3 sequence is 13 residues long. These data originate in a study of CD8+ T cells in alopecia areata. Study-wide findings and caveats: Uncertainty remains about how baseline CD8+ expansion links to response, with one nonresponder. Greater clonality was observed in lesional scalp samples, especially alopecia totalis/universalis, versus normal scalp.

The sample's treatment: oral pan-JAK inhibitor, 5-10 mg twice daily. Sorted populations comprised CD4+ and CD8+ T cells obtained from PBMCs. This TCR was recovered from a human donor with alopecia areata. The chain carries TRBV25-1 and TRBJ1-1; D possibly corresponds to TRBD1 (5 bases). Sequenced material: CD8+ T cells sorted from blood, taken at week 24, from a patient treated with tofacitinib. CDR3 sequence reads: CASSVGRNTEAFF. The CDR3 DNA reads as TGTGCCAGCAGTGTGGGACGGAACACTGAAGCTTTCTTT.